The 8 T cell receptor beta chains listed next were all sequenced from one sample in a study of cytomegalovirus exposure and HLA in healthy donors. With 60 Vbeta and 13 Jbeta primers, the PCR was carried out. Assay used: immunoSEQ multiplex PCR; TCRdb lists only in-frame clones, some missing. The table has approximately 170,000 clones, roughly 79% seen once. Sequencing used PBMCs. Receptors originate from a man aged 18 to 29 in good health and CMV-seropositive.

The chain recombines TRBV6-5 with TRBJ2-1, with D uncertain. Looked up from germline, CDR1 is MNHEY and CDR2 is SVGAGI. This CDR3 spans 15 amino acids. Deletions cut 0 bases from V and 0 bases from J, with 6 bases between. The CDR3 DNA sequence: TGTGCCAGCAGTTACTCGGCCAGCTCCTACAATGAGCAGTTCTTC. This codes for CASSYSASSYNEQFF.

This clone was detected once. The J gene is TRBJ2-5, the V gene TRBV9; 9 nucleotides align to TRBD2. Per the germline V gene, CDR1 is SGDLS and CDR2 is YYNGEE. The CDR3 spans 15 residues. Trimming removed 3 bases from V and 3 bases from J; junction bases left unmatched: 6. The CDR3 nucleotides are TGTGCCAGCAGCGAGTCGGGACTAGCTAAAGAGACCCAGTACTTC. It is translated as CASSESGLAKETQYF. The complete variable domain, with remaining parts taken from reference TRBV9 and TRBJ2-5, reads DSGVTQTPKHLITATGQRVTLRCSPRSGDLSVYWYQQSLDQGLQFLIQYYNGEERAKGNILERFSAQQFPDLHSELNLSSLELGDSALYFCASSESGLAKETQYFGPGTRLLVL.

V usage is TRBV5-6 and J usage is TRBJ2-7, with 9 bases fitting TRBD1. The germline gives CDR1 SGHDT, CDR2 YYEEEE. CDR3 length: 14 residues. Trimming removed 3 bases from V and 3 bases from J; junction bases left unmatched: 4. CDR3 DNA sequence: TGTGCCAGCAGCTACAGGGGGCCCAACTACGAGCAGTACTTC. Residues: CASSYRGPNYEQYF.

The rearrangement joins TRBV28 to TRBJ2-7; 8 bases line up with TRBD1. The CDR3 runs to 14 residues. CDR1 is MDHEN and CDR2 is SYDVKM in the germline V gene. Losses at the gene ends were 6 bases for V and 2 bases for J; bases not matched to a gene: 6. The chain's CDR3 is CASSRPGGAYEQYF. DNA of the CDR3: TGTGCCAGCAGCCGCCCAGGGGGCGCCTACGAGCAGTACTTC.

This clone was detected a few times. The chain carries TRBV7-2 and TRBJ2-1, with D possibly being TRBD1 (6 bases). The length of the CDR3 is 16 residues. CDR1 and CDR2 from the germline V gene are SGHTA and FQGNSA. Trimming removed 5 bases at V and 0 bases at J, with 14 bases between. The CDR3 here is CASSTRGQSSYNEQFF. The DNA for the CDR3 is TGTGCCAGCAGCACAAGAGGACAGAGCTCCTACAATGAGCAGTTCTTC.

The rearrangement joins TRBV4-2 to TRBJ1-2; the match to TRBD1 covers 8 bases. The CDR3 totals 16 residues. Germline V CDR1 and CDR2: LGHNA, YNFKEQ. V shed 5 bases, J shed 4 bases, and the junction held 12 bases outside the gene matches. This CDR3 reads CASSSEEHRGSYGYTF. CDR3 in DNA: TGTGCCAGCAGCTCCGAGGAGCACAGGGGGTCCTATGGCTACACCTTC.

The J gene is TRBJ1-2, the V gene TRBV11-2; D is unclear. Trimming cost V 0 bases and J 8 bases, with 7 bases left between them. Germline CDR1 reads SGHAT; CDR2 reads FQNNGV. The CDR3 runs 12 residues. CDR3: CASSLEREGYTF. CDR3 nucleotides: TGTGCCAGCAGCTTAGAACGCGAAGGCTACACCTTC.

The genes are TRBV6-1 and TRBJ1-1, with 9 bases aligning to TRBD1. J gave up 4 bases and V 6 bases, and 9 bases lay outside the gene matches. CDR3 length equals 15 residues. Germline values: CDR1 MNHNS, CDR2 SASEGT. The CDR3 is CASRPVQGAVTEAFF. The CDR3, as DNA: TGTGCCAGCAGACCAGTACAGGGGGCAGTCACTGAAGCTTTCTTT.